This TCR beta chain stems from a study of blood T cell repertoires in COVID-19. Study at large: Acute-phase and convalescent COVID-19 samples originated in the United States, Italy and Spain. From T cells, B-cell-depleted T cells, or PBMCs came the material, which was cDNA or gDNA.

Per the authors' pipeline: Nucleated cell counts were estimated from reference gene primer amplification. Using immunoSEQ multiplex PCR, the repertoire was profiled, and TCRdb retains in-frame clones only, with some absent. That table furnishes V, J and clone size, whereas the DNA furnished D and trimming. This table has about 230,000 clones, about 83% appearing once. This CDR3 comprises 13 residues. In germline, CDR1 is LNHDA, CDR2 SQIVND (reference sequence). Trimming stripped 6 bases from V and 1 base from J, with 9 bases between. Sequencing was performed on peripheral blood. This receptor was taken from a woman between 45 and 60 years old with acute or convalescent COVID-19. The rearrangement links TRBV19 to TRBJ1-1, with D unresolved. In DNA form, the CDR3 reads TGTGCCAGTAGATACCTAGGGAACACTGAAGCTTTCTTT. Its protein is CASRYLGNTEAFF.